A single sample gave rise to the 7 T cell receptor beta chains below, sequenced in a study of TET2 disruption in CD19-targeted CAR T cells. Their antigens remain unidentified. Measured with immunoSEQ multiplex PCR; TCRdb has only the in-frame clones, and not every one. The sample has under 30,000 clones. Treatment indicated: autologous CTL019 cells: CD19 CAR with 4-1BB and CD3 zeta domains. Sequencing was performed on CD8- CAR+ T cells sorted from cultured blood T cells, taken for CD19 CAR T cell therapy. Subset reported: CD8-negative CAR-positive T cells from the infusion product. All receptors come from a man in his 70s with chronic lymphocytic leukemia.

Details on this clone: The read ends 3 residues early relative to the CDR3; the germline J gene fills the gap. This chain uses TRBV19 with TRBJ2-3, with TRBD1 identical over 9 bases. The CDR3 contains 18 residues. With V trimmed by 0 bases and J by 5 bases, 12 bases remained unmatched. CDR1 is LNHDA and CDR2 is SQIVND in the germline V gene (reference sequence). The CDR3 bases that were read are TGTGCCAGTAGTATAGACTCCTGGACAGGGGTGTCAAGAGATACG. Its translation: CASSIDSWTGVSRDT. The whole CDR3 is CASSIDSWTGVSRDTQYF.

To note about this clone: Coverage ceases 3 residues before the CDR3 finishes, and the germline J gene fills in the end. The J gene is TRBJ2-5, the V gene TRBV19; 13 bases map to TRBD2. Germline V lookup: CDR1 LNHDA, CDR2 SQIVND (reference sequence). J gave up 0 bases and V 5 bases, and 12 bases lay outside the gene matches. This CDR3 contains 19 residues. The CDR3 bases that were read are TGTGCCAGTAGTGTACGCCCTTCACTAGCGGGGGGGTACCAAGAGACC. Its translation is CASSVRPSLAGGYQET. The whole CDR3 sequence is CASSVRPSLAGGYQETQYF.

As regards this clone: The read is 3 residues too short to cover the CDR3 end, so that end is filled in from the germline J gene. The V and J genes are TRBV7-9 and TRBJ1-2; D may be TRBD1 (6 bases). The CDR3 loop spans 14 amino acids. Germline V gene lookup returns CDR1 SEHNR and CDR2 FQNEAQ (reference sequence). CDR3 bases read: TGTGCCAGCAGCTTAGTGGGACACACAGATACC. Encoded protein: CASSLVGHTDT. The full CDR3 protein is CASSLVGHTDTYTF.

With respect to this clone: The read gets to within 3 residues of the CDR3 end, and the germline J gene fills in the rest. The chain recombines TRBV24-1 with TRBJ2-1, with 15 bases aligning to TRBD2. V shed 6 bases, J shed 9 bases, and the junction held 11 bases outside the gene matches. The CDR3 length is 17 residues. Germline V lookup: CDR1 KGHDR, CDR2 SFDVKD. The CDR3 region is CATSPRGTSGGTSEQFF. The covered CDR3 bases are TGTGCCACCAGTCCTAGGGGGACTAGCGGGGGGACGAGTGAG.

Note on this clone: The DNA ends 3 residues before the CDR3 does, and the rest of the CDR3 is filled in from the germline J gene. The V call is TRBV29-1, the J call TRBJ2-7; 11 bases agree with TRBD1. The J segment lost 6 bases and the V segment lost 7 bases, leaving 8 bases of the junction unmatched. CDR3 length: 13 residues. Germline V gene lookup returns CDR1 SQVTM and CDR2 ANQGSEA. This CDR3 is CSGGTGTGGEQYF. The sequenced CDR3 bases are TGCAGCGGTGGCACCGGGACAGGGGGCGAG.

About this clone itself: The read finishes 3 residues shy of the CDR3 end, and the germline J gene is used to complete it. The chain uses TRBV7-3 and TRBJ2-2; 10 nucleotides match TRBD2. With V trimmed by 5 bases and J by 4 bases, 10 bases remained unmatched. The germline CDR1 and CDR2 sequences are SGHTA and FQGTGA. The CDR3 runs 17 residues. The CDR3 reads CASSPSSGGPFTGELFF. The CDR3 DNA, read in part, is TGTGCCAGCAGCCCTTCTAGCGGGGGTCCTTTCACCGGGGAG.

As to this clone: An end of the junction does not agree with germline; a read error may underlie this. From the germline J gene comes the end of the CDR3, since the read stops 3 residues before it. V is TRBV4-2 and J is TRBJ1-2, with D hard to call. Germline CDR1 LGHNA, CDR2 YNFKEQ. This CDR3 region has 16 residues. CDR3 amino acids: CASSQTFSGRNYGYTF. Incomplete CDR3 DNA: TGCGCCAGCAGCCAGACCTTCTCAGGCCGAAACTATGGC.